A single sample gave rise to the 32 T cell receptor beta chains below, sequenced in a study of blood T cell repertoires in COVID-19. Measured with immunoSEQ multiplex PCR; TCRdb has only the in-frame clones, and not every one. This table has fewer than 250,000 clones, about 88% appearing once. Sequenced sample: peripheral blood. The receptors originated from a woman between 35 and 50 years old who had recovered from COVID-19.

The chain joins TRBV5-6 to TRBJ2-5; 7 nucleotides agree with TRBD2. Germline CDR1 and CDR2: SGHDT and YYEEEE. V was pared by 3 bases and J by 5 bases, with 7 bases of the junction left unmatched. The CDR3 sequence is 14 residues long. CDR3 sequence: CASSSRVGGETQYF. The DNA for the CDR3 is TGTGCCAGCAGCTCCAGGGTGGGAGGGGAGACCCAGTACTTC.

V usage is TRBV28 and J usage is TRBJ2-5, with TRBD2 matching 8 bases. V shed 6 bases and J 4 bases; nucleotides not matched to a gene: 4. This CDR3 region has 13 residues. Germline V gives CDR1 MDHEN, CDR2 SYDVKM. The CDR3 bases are TGTGCCAGCAGGACTAGCGTTATAGAGACCCAGTACTTC. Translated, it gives CASRTSVIETQYF.

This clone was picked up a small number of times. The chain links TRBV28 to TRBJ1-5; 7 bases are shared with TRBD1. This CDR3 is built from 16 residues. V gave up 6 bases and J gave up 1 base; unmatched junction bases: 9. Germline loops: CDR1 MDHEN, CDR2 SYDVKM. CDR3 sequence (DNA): TGTGCCAGCAGAGAAAGGGGGCGGTCGAGCAATCAGCCCCAGCATTTT. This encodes CASRERGRSSNQPQHF.

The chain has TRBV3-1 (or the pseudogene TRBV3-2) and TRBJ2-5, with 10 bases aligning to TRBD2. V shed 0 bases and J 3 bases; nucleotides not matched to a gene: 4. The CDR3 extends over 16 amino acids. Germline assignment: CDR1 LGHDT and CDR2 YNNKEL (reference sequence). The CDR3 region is CASSQESSGSKETQYF. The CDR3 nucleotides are TGTGCCAGCAGCCAAGAATCTAGCGGGAGCAAAGAGACCCAGTACTTC.

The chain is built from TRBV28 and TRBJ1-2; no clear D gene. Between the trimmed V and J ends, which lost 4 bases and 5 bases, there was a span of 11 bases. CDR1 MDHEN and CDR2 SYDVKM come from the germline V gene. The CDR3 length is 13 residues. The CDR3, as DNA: TGTGCCAGCAGTTATCCGGGAGAATATGGCTACACCTTC. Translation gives CASSYPGEYGYTF.

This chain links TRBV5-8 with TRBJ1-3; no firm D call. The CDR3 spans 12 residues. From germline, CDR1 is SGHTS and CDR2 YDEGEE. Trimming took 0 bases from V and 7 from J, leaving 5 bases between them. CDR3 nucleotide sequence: TGTGCCAGCAGCTTGGTTCGGAACACCATATATTTT. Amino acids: CASSLVRNTIYF.

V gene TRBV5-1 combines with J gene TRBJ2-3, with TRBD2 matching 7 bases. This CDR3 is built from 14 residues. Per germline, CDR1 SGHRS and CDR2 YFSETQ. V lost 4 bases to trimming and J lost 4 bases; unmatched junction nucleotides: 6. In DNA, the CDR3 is TGCGCCAGCAGCCCCGGACTAGGCGCAGATACGCAGTATTTT. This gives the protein CASSPGLGADTQYF.

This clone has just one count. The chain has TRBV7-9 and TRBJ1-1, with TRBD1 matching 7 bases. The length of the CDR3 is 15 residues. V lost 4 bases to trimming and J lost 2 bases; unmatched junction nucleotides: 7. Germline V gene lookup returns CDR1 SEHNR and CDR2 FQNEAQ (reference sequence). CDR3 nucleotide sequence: TGTGCCAGCAGCTCCCTCAGGGGGGTCAACACTGAAGCTTTCTTT. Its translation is CASSSLRGVNTEAFF.

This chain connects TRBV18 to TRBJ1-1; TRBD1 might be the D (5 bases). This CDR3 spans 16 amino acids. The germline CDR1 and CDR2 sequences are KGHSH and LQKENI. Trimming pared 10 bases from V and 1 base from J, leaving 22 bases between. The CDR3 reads CATAPIPGGTNTEAFF. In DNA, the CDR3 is TGTGCCACTGCACCTATCCCCGGCGGGACGAACACTGAAGCTTTCTTT.

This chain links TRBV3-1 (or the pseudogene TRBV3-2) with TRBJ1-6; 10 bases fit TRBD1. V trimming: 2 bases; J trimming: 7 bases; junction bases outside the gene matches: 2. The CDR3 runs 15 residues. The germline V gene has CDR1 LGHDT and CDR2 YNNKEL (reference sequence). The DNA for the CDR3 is TGTGCCAGCAGCCAATCGGACAGGGGGAATTCACCCCTCCACTTT. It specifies CASSQSDRGNSPLHF.

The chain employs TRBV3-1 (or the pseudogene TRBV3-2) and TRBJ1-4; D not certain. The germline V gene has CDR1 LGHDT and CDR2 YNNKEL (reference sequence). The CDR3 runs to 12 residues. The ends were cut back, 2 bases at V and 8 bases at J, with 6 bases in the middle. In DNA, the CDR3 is TGTGCCAGCAGCCAAATCGGGGAAAAACTGTTTTTT. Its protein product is CASSQIGEKLFF.

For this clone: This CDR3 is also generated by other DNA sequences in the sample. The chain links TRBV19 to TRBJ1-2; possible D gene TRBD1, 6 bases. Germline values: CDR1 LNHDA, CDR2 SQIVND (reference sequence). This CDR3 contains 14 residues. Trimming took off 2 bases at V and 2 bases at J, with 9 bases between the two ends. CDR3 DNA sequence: TGTGCCAGTAGTATAAGTACAGGGAACTATGGCTACACCTTC. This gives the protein CASSISTGNYGYTF.

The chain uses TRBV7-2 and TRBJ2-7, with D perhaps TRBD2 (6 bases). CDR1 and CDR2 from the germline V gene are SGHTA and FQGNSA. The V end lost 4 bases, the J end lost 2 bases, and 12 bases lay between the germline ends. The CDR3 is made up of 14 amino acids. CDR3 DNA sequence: TGTGCCAGCAGCTGGGGCGGGGCCGCCTACGAGCAGTACTTC. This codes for CASSWGGAAYEQYF.

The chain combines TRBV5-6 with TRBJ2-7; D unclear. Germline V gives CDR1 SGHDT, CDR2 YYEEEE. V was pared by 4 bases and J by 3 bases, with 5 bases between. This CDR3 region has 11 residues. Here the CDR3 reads CASSVLYEQYF. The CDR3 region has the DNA TGTGCCAGCAGCGTCCTCTACGAGCAGTACTTC. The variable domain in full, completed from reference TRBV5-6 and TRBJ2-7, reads DAGVTQSPTHLIKTRGQQVTLRCSPKSGHDTVSWYQQALGQGPQFIFQYYEEEERQRGNFPDRFSGHQFPNYSSELNVNALLLGDSALYLCASSVLYEQYFGPGTRLTVT.

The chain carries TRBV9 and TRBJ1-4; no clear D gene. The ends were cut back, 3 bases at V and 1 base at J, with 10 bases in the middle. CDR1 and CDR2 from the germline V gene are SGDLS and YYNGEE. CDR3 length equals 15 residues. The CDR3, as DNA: TGTGCCAGCAGCGCAAGCCTTAAAACTAATGAAAAACTGTTTTTT. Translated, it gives CASSASLKTNEKLFF.

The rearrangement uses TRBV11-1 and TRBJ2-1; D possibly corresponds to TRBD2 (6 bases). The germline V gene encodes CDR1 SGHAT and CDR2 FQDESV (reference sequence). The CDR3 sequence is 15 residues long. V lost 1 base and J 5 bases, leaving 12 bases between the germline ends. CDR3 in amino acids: CASSLVTSGHNEQFF. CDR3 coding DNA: TGTGCCAGCAGCTTAGTCACAAGCGGGCACAATGAGCAGTTCTTC.

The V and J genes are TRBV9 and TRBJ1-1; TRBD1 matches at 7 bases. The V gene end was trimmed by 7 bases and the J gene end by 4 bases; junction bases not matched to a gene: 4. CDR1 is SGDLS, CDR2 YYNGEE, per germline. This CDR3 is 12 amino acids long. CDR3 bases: TGTGCCAGCTCAGGACAGGCCACTGAAGCTTTCTTT. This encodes CASSGQATEAFF.

The CDR3 sequence: CASSGGQGVYEQFF. DNA for the CDR3: TGTGCCAGCAGTGGGGGACAGGGGGTGTATGAGCAGTTCTTC. This chain connects TRBV25-1 to TRBJ2-1; 11 nucleotides match TRBD1. J gave up 8 bases and V 4 bases, and 4 bases lay outside the gene matches. Germline CDR1 and CDR2: MGHDK and SYGVNS. The CDR3 loop spans 14 amino acids.

CDR3 DNA sequence: TGTGCCAGCAGTCCGATGACCCTAAGAGACAGCTATGGCTACACCTTC. Amino acid sequence: CASSPMTLRDSYGYTF. The V and J genes are TRBV28 and TRBJ1-2; the D gene is possibly TRBD1 (5 bases). The CDR3 covers 16 residues. V was cut by 5 bases and J by 4 bases, with 20 bases left in between. Germline CDR1 MDHEN, CDR2 SYDVKM.

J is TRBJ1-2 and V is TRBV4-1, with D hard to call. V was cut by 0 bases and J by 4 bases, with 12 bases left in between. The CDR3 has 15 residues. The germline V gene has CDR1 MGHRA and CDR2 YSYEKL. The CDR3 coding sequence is TGCGCCAGCAGCCAAGAGAGGGCTGCAGGCTATGGCTACACCTTC. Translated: CASSQERAAGYGYTF.

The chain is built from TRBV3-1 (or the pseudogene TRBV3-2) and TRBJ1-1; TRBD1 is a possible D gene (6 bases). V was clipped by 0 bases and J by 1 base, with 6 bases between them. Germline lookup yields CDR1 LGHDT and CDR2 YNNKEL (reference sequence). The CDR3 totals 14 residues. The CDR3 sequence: CASSQEGGNTEAFF. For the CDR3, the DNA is TGTGCCAGCAGCCAAGAAGGGGGGAACACTGAAGCTTTCTTT.

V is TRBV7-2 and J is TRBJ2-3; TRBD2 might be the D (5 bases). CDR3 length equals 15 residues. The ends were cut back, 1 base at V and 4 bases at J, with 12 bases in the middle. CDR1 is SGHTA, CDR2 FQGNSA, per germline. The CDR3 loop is CASSLEASPSDTQYF. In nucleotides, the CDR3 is TGTGCCAGCAGCTTAGAGGCTAGCCCATCAGATACGCAGTATTTT.

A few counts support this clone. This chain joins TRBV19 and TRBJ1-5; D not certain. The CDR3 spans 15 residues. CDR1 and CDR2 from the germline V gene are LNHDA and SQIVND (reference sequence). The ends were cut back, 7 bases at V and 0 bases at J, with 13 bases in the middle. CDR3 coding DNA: TGTGCCAGTACCAACTCCGCCTCTAGCAATCAGCCCCAGCATTTT. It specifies CASTNSASSNQPQHF. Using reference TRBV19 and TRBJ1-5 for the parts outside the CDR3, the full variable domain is DGGITQSPKYLFRKEGQNVTLSCEQNLNHDAMYWYRQDPGQGLRLIYYSQIVNDFQKGDIAEGYSVSREKKESFPLTVTSAQKNPTAFYLCASTNSASSNQPQHFGDGTRLSIL.

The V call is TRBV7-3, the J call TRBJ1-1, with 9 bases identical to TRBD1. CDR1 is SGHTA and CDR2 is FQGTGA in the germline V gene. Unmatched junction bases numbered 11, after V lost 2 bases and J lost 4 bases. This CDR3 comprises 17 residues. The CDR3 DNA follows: TGTGCCAGCAGCTTAGGATCCGGGGACAGGGCGACCACTGAAGCTTTCTTT. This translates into CASSLGSGDRATTEAFF.

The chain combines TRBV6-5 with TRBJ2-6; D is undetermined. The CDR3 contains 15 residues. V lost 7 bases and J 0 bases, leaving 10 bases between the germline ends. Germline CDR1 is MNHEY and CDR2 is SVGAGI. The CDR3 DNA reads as TGTGCCAGCACTCGACAAGCCTCTGGGGCCAACGTCCTGACTTTC. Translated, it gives CASTRQASGANVLTF.

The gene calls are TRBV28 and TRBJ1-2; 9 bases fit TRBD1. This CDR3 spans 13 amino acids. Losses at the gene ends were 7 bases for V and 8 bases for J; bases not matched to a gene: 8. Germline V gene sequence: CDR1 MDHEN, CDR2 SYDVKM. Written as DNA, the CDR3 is TGTGCCAGCAAGACAGGGGGAGCTTTGGGCTACACCTTC. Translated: CASKTGGALGYTF.

As DNA, the CDR3 is TGTGCCAGCAGCGGCGGGGAAATGGGTGGCTACACCTTC. Translating it yields CASSGGEMGGYTF. The V and J genes are TRBV2 and TRBJ1-2, with D hard to call. The CDR3 has 13 residues. Germline V lookup: CDR1 SNHLY, CDR2 FYNNEI. The V gene lost 6 bases and the J gene lost 7 bases, with 15 bases spanning the gap.

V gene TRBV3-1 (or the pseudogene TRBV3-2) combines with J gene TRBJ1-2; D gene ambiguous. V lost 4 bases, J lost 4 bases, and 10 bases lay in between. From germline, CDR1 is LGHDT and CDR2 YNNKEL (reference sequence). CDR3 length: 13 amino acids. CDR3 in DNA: TGTGCCAGCAGCCCACAGAAGACCTATGGCTACACCTTC. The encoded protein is CASSPQKTYGYTF.

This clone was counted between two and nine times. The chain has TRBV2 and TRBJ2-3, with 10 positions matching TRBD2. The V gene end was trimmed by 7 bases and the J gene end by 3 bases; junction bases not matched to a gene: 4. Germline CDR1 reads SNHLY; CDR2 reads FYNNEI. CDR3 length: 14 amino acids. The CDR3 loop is CASTSGRRTDTQYF. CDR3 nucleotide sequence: TGTGCCAGCACTAGCGGGAGACGGACAGATACGCAGTATTTT.

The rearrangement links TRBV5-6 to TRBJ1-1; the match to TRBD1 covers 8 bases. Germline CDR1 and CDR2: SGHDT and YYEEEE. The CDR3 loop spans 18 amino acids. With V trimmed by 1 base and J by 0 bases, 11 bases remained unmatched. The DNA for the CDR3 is TGTGCCAGCAGCTTGTTTAGGCGCGCAGGGGGCCTGAACACTGAAGCTTTCTTT. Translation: CASSLFRRAGGLNTEAFF. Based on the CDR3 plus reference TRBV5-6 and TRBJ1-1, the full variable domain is DAGVTQSPTHLIKTRGQQVTLRCSPKSGHDTVSWYQQALGQGPQFIFQYYEEEERQRGNFPDRFSGHQFPNYSSELNVNALLLGDSALYLCASSLFRRAGGLNTEAFFGQGTRLTVV.

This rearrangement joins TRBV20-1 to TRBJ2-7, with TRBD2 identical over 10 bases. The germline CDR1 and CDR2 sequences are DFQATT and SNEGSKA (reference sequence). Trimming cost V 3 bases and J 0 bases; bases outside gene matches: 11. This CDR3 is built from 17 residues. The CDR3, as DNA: TGCAGTGCTAGTCGGCTAGCGGGAGAAGGGAGCTCCTACGAGCAGTACTTC. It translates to CSASRLAGEGSSYEQYF.

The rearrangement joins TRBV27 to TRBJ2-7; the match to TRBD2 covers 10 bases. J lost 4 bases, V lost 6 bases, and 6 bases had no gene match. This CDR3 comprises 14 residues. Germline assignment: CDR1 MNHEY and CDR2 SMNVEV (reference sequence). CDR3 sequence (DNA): TGTGCCAGCAGCCTAGCGGGAGAGGTGTACGAGCAGTACTTC. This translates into CASSLAGEVYEQYF.